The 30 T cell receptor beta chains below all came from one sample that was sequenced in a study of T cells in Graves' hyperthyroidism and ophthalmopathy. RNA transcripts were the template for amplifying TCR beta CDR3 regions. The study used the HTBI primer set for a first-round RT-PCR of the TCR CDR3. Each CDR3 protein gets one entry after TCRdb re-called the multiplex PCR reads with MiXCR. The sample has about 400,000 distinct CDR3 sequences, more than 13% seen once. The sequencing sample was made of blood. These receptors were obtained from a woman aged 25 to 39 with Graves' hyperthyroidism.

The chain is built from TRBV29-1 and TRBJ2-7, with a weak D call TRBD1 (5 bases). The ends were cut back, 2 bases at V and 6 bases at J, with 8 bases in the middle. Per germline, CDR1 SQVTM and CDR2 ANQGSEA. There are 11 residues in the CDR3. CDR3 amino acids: CSVESGSEQYF. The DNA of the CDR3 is TGCAGCGTTGAATCAGGGTCCGAGCAGTACTTC.

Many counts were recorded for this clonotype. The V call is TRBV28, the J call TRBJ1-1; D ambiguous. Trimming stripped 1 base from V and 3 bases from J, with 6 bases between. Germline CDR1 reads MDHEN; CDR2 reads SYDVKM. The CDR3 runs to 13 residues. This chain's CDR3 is CASSLFTYTEAFF. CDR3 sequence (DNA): TGTGCCAGCAGTTTATTTACATACACTGAAGCTTTCTTT.

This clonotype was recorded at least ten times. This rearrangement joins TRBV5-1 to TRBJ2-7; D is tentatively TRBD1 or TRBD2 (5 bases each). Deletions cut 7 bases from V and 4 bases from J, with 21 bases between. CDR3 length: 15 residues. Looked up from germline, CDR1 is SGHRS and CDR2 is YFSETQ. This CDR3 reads CASRRVGEASYEQYF. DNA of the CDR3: TGCGCCAGCCGCCGGGTGGGGGAAGCGTCGTACGAGCAGTACTTC.

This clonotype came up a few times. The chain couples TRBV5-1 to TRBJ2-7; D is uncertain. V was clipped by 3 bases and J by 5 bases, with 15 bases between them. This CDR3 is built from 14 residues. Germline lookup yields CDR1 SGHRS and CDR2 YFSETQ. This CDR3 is CASSYASDRNEQYF. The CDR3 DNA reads TGCGCCAGCAGCTACGCCTCGGACCGTAACGAGCAGTACTTC.

The CDR3 here is CASSVGTSGFSYEQYF. The DNA of the CDR3 is TGTGCCAGCAGCGTTGGGACTAGCGGCTTCTCCTACGAGCAGTACTTC. The rearrangement links TRBV9 to TRBJ2-7; 11 bases are shared with TRBD2. Germline loops: CDR1 SGDLS, CDR2 YYNGEE. The CDR3 totals 16 residues. With 2 bases clipped from V and 0 bases from J, the junction kept 4 bases outside the gene matches.

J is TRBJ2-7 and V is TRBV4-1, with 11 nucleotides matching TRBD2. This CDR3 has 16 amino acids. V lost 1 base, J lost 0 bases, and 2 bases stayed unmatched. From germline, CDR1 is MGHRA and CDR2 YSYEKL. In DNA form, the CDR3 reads TGCGCCAGCAGCCAAGGGACTAGCGGGTACTCCTACGAGCAGTACTTC. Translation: CASSQGTSGYSYEQYF.

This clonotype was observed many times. The CDR3 sequence: CASSLEGTSYEQYF. The CDR3 DNA reads as TGTGCCAGCAGCCTCGAAGGGACCTCCTACGAGCAGTACTTC. This chain connects TRBV12-3 or TRBV12-4 to TRBJ2-7; D is tentatively TRBD1 or TRBD2 (5 bases each). The V end lost 6 bases, the J end lost 0 bases, and 12 bases lay between the germline ends. The CDR3 contains 14 residues.

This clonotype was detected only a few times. The CDR3 region is CASRAGASTDTQYF. CDR3 bases: TGTGCCTCACGAGCGGGAGCTAGCACAGATACGCAGTATTTT. The chain has TRBV6-1 and TRBJ2-3, with 8 bases fitting TRBD2. This CDR3 is built from 14 residues. The V gene's germline CDR1 is MNHNS and CDR2 SASEGT. Trimming removed 11 bases from V and 0 bases from J; junction bases left unmatched: 7.

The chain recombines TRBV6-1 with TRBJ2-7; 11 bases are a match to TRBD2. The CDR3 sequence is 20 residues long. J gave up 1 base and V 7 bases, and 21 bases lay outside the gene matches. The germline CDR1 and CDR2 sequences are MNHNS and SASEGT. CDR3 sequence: CASMTIGGLAGGAVSYEQYF. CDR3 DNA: TGTGCCAGCATGACCATAGGGGGATTAGCGGGAGGGGCTGTTTCCTACGAGCAGTACTTC.

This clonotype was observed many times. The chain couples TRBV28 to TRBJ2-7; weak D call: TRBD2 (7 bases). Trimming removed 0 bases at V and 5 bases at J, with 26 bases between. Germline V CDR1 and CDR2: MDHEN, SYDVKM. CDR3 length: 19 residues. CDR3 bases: TGTGCCAGCAGTTTATGGACTAGGGGGGGCGTACAGGGTAAGGACGAGCAGTACTTC. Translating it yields CASSLWTRGGVQGKDEQYF.

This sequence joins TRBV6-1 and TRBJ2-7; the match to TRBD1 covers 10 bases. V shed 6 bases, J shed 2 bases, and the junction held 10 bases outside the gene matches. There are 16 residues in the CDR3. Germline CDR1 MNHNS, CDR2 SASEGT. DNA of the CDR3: TGTGCCAGCAGCTCGAGCCGGGACAGGGGCACCTACGAGCAGTACTTC. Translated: CASSSSRDRGTYEQYF.

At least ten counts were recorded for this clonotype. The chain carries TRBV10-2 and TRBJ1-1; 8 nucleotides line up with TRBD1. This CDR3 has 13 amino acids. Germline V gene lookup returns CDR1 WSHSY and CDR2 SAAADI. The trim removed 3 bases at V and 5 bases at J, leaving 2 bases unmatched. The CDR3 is CASSEQGGTEAFF. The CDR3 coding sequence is TGCGCCAGCAGTGAACAGGGGGGAACTGAAGCTTTCTTT.

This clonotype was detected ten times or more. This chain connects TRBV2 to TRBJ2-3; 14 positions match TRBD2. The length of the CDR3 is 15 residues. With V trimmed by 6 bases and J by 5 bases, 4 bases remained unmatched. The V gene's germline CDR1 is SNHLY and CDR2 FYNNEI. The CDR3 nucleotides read TGTGCCAGCAGGCGACTAGCGGGAGGGGAAGATACGCAGTATTTT. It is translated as CASRRLAGGEDTQYF.

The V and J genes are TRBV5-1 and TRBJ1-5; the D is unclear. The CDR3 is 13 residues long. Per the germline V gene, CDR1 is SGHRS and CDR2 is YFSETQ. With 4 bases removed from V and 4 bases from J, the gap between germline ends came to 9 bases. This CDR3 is CASSPDVNQPQHF. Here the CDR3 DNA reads TGCGCCAGCAGCCCCGACGTGAATCAGCCCCAGCATTTT.

The CDR3 bases are TGCAGTGCTAACAGGGGGCACGGGGAGCTGTTTTTT. Protein: CSANRGHGELFF. The gene calls are TRBV20-1 and TRBJ2-2, with 9 bases fitting TRBD1. The CDR3 totals 12 residues. Trimming took 4 bases from V and 7 from J; bases not matched to a gene: 1. Germline loops: CDR1 DFQATT, CDR2 SNEGSKA (reference sequence).

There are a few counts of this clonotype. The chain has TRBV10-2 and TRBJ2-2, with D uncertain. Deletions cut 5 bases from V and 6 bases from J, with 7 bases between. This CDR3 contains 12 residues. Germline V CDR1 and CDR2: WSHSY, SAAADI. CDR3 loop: CASSPVPGELFF. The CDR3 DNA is TGCGCCAGCAGTCCCGTACCCGGGGAGCTGTTTTTT.

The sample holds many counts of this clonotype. CDR3 loop: CASSSPSPRTGLSYEQYF. CDR3 DNA sequence: TGTGCCAGCAGTTCCCCCTCGCCCCGGACAGGGTTGAGCTACGAGCAGTACTTC. V gene TRBV28 combines with J gene TRBJ2-7; 8 bases align to TRBD1. V was clipped by 4 bases and J by 3 bases; unmatched bases: 17. This CDR3 has 18 amino acids. CDR1 is MDHEN and CDR2 is SYDVKM in the germline V gene.

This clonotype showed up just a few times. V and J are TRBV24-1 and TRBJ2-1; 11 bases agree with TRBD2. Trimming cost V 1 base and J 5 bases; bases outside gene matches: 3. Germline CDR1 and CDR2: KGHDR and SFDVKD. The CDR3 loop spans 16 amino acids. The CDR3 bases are TGTGCCACCAGTGATTTTGAGACTAGCGGGAACAATGAGCAGTTCTTC. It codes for CATSDFETSGNNEQFF.

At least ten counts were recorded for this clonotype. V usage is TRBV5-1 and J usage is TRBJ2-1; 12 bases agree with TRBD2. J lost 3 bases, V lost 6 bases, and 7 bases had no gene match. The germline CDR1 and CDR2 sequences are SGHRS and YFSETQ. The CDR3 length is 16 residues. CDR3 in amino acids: CASNPKTSGSYNEQFF. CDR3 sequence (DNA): TGCGCCAGCAACCCTAAGACTAGCGGGAGCTACAATGAGCAGTTCTTC.

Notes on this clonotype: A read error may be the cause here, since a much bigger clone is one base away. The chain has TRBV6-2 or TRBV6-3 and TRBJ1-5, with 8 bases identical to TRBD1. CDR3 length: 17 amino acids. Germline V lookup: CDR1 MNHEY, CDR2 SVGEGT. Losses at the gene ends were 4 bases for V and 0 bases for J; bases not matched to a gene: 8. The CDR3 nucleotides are TGTGCCAGCAGTTGCTCGGGACAGGCACATAGCAATCAGCCCCAGCATTTT. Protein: CASSCSGQAHSNQPQHF.

CDR3 DNA sequence: TGCGCCAGCAGCTTGGACGGGACATCCTGGGGGCAGTCGCCCGGCTACACCTTC. The encoded protein is CASSLDGTSWGQSPGYTF. J is TRBJ1-2 and V is TRBV5-1; tentative D call: TRBD1 (6 bases). From germline, CDR1 is SGHRS and CDR2 YFSETQ. This CDR3 is built from 18 residues. Deletions cut 0 bases from V and 8 bases from J, with 26 bases between.

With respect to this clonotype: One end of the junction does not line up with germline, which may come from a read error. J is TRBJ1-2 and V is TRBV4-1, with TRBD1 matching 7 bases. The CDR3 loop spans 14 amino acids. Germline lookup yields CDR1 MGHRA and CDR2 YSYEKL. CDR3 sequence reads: CVSSQGGGLRGYTF. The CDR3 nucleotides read TGCGTCAGCAGCCAAGGGGGCGGGCTGAGAGGCTACACCTTC.

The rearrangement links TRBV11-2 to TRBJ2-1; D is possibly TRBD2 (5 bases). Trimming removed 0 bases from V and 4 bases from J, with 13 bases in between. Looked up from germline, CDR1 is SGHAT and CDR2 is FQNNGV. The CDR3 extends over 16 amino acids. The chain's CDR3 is CASSLDQASRYNEQFF. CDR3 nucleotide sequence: TGTGCCAGCAGCTTAGATCAGGCTAGCCGGTACAATGAGCAGTTCTTC.

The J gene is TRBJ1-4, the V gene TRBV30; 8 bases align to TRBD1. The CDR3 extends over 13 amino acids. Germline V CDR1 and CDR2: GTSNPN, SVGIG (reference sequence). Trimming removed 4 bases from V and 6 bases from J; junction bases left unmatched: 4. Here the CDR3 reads CAWIGQGDEKLFF. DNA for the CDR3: TGTGCCTGGATAGGACAGGGCGATGAAAAACTGTTTTTT. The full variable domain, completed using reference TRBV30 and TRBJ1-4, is SQTIHQWPATLVQPVGSPLSLECTVEGTSNPNLYWYRQAAGRGLQLLFYSVGIGQISSEVPQNLSASRPQDRQFILSSKKLLLSDSGFYLCAWIGQGDEKLFFGSGTQLSVL.

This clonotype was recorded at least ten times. The CDR3 DNA sequence: TGCAGTGCTAGATCCACCGGGACTAGCGGAACTACCTCCTACAATGAGCAGTTCTTC. Its translation: CSARSTGTSGTTSYNEQFF. This sequence joins TRBV20-1 and TRBJ2-1; 11 nucleotides line up with TRBD2. The V gene's germline CDR1 is DFQATT and CDR2 SNEGSKA (reference sequence). Germline trimming cut 2 bases from V and 0 bases from J; bases unmatched to any gene: 12. The CDR3 extends over 19 amino acids.

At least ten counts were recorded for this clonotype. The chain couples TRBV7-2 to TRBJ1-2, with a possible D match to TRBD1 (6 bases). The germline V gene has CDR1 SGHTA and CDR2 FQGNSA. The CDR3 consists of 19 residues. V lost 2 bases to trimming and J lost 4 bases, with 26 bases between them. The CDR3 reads CASSLRSSLQGKGTYGYTF. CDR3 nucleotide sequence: TGTGCCAGCAGCTTACGGTCATCCCTCCAGGGGAAGGGAACCTATGGCTACACCTTC.

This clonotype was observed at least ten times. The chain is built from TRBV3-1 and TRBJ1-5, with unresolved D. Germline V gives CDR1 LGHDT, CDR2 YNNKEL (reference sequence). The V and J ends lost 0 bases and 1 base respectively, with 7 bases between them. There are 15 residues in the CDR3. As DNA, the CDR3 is TGTGCCAGCAGCCAAGATCTGGGCAGCAATCAGCCCCAGCATTTT. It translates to CASSQDLGSNQPQHF.

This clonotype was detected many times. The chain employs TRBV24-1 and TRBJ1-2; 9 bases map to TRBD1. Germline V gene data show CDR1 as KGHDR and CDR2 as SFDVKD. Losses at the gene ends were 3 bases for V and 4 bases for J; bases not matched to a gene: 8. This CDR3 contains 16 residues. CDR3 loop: CATSDTRDRVSYGYTF. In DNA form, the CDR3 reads TGTGCCACCAGTGATACCCGGGACAGGGTGAGCTATGGCTACACCTTC.

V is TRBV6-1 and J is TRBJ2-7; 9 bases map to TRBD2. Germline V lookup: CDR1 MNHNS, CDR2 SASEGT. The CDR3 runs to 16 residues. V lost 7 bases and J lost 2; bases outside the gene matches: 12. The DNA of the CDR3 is TGTGCCAGCAAAGAAGCGAGGACTAGCGTTACCTACGAGCAGTACTTC. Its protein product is CASKEARTSVTYEQYF.

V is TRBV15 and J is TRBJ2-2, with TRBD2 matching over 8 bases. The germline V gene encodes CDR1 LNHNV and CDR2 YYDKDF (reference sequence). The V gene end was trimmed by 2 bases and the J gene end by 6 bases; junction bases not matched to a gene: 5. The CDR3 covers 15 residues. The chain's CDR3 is CATSRRPRGAGELFF. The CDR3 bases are TGTGCCACCAGCAGACGGCCGCGGGGGGCCGGGGAGCTGTTTTTT.